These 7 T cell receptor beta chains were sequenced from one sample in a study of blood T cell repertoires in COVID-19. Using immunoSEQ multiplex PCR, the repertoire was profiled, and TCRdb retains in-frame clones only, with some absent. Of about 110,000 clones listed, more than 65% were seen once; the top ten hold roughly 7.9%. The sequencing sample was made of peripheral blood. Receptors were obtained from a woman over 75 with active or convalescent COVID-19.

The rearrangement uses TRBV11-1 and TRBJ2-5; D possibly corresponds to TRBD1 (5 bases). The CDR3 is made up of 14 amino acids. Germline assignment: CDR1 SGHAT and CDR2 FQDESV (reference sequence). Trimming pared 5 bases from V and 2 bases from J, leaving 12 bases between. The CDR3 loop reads CASSRGDSQETQYF. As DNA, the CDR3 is TGTGCCAGCAGCCGTGGTGACAGTCAAGAGACCCAGTACTTC.

The CDR3 DNA reads TGTGCCAGCAGAAGTCAGGGTGGAAATCAGCCCCAGCATTTT. Its translation is CASRSQGGNQPQHF. The V call is TRBV28, the J call TRBJ1-5; D perhaps matches TRBD1 (5 bases). CDR1 is MDHEN, CDR2 SYDVKM, per germline. Between the trimmed V and J ends, which lost 6 bases and 4 bases, there was a span of 13 bases. CDR3 length equals 14 residues.

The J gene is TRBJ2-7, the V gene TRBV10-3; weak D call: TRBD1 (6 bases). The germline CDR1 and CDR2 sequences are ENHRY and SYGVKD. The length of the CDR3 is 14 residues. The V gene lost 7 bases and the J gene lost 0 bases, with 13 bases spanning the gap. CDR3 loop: CAITADSLSYEQYF. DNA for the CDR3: TGTGCCATCACTGCGGACAGCCTCTCCTACGAGCAGTACTTC.

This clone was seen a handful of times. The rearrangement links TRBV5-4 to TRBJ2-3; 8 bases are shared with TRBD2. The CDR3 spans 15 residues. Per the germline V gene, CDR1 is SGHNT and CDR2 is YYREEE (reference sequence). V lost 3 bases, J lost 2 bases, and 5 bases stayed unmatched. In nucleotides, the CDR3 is TGTGCCAGCAGCTATAGCGGGACCAACACAGATACGCAGTATTTT. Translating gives CASSYSGTNTDTQYF.

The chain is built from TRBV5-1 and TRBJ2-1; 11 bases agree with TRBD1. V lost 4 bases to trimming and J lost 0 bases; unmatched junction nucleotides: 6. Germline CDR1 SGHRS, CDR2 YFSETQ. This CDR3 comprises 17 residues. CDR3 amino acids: CASSKGTGGPSYNEQFF. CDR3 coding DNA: TGCGCCAGCAGCAAGGGGACAGGGGGACCCTCCTACAATGAGCAGTTCTTC. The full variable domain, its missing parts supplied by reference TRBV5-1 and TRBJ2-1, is KAGVTQTPRYLIKTRGQQVTLSCSPISGHRSVSWYQQTPGQGLQFLFEYFSETQRNKGNFPGRFSGRQFSNSRSEMNVSTLELGDSALYLCASSKGTGGPSYNEQFFGPGTRLTVL.

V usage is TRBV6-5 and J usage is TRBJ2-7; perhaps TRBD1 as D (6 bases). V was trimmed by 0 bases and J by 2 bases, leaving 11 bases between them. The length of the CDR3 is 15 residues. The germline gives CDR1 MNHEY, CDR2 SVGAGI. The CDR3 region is CASSYSETGPYEQYF. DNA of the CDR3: TGTGCCAGCAGTTACTCGGAGACAGGTCCCTACGAGCAGTACTTC.

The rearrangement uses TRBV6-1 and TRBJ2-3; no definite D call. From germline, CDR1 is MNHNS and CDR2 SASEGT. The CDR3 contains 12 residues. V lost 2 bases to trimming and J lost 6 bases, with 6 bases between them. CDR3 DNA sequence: TGTGCCAGCAGTGAATGGCTCGATACGCAGTATTTT. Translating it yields CASSEWLDTQYF.